These 28 T cell receptor beta chains originate from one sample sequenced in a study of cytomegalovirus exposure and HLA in healthy donors. The PCR had 60 Vbeta and 13 Jbeta primers. Profiling relied on immunoSEQ multiplex PCR, and the TCRdb table lists in-frame clones only, not all of them. The sample records approximately 72,000 clones, more than 60% being singletons. Specimen: PBMCs. All receptors come from a male donor in good health and CMV-seropositive.

The chain uses TRBV5-4 and TRBJ2-3; D is possibly TRBD2 (6 bases). The germline V gene has CDR1 SGHNT and CDR2 YYREEE (reference sequence). This CDR3 spans 13 amino acids. V shed 5 bases and J shed 4 bases, with 11 bases lying between them. CDR3 bases: TGTGCCAGCAGTCGGGACTCATCAGATACGCAGTATTTT. This translates into CASSRDSSDTQYF.

This clone has more than one count but fewer than ten. Germline is not matched at one junction end, which may reflect a read error. The chain is built from TRBV7-9 and TRBJ1-1, with D possibly TRBD1 on 6 matching bases. The germline V gene has CDR1 SEHNR and CDR2 FQNEAQ (reference sequence). The CDR3 consists of 19 residues. CDR3 nucleotide sequence: TGTTCCAGCAGCCGGATCTTGGGAGCAAACAGGGAACCGAACACTGAAGCTTTCTTT. It is translated as CSSSRILGANREPNTEAFF.

The chain joins TRBV19 to TRBJ2-1; TRBD1 matches 10 bases. The trim removed 4 bases at V and 4 bases at J, leaving 7 bases unmatched. Per the germline V gene, CDR1 is LNHDA and CDR2 is SQIVND (reference sequence). The CDR3 spans 16 residues. Here the CDR3 DNA reads TGTGCCAGTAGTAGGGACAGGGGAACTCCTTACAATGAGCAGTTCTTC. It translates to CASSRDRGTPYNEQFF.

The rearrangement joins TRBV5-4 to TRBJ1-5, with unresolved D. The CDR3 loop spans 12 amino acids. Trimming pared 0 bases from V and 9 bases from J, leaving 7 bases between. Germline V CDR1 and CDR2: SGHNT, YYREEE (reference sequence). DNA for the CDR3: TGTGCCAGCAGCTTGGGCACCGGGCCCCAGCATTTT. As protein: CASSLGTGPQHF.

The chain links TRBV5-6 to TRBJ2-7; tentative D call: TRBD2 (6 bases). The V gene's germline CDR1 is SGHDT and CDR2 YYEEEE. Trimming removed 0 bases at V and 2 bases at J, with 15 bases between. The CDR3 contains 16 residues. CDR3 protein: CASSLDVSGDPYEQYF. The CDR3 DNA sequence: TGTGCCAGCAGCTTGGATGTTTCGGGAGACCCCTACGAGCAGTACTTC.

The chain links TRBV27 to TRBJ2-1; 11 bases align to TRBD2. The CDR3 contains 16 residues. Germline V lookup: CDR1 MNHEY, CDR2 SMNVEV (reference sequence). The ends lost 7 bases at V and 7 bases at J; junction bases unmatched: 12. DNA for the CDR3: TGTGCCAGCACTAAGTTAGCGGGGGGGCCCCAAAATGAGCAGTTCTTC. Protein product: CASTKLAGGPQNEQFF.

J is TRBJ2-1 and V is TRBV2; a weak D match, TRBD1 (5 bases). This CDR3 has 16 amino acids. Per the germline V gene, CDR1 is SNHLY and CDR2 is FYNNEI. The germline V and J ends were trimmed by 7 bases and 3 bases, with 19 bases remaining between them. For the CDR3, the DNA is TGTGCCAGCACCCCCCCGCAGGGAAAAAACTACAATGAGCAGTTCTTC. It translates to CASTPPQGKNYNEQFF.

In this sample, this clone turned up a few times. The chain has TRBV7-9 and TRBJ2-1; the match to TRBD1 covers 7 bases. Looked up from germline, CDR1 is SEHNR and CDR2 is FQNEAQ (reference sequence). Trimming took 7 bases from V and 0 from J; bases not matched to a gene: 6. The CDR3 runs to 15 residues. CDR3 in DNA: TGTGCCAGCACTGACAGGGTAGGCTCCTACAATGAGCAGTTCTTC. Its translation is CASTDRVGSYNEQFF.

J is TRBJ2-3 and V is TRBV13, with D possibly matching TRBD1 (5 bases). Germline assignment: CDR1 PRHDT and CDR2 FYEKMQ (reference sequence). There are 17 residues in the CDR3. Trimming took 5 bases from V and 1 from J, leaving 19 bases between them. CDR3 region: CASSPRGFRVGTDTQYF. For the CDR3, the DNA is TGTGCCAGCAGCCCTAGGGGATTCCGGGTGGGCACAGATACGCAGTATTTT.

The chain joins TRBV18 to TRBJ1-3; 8 bases fit TRBD1. V was pared by 4 bases and J by 4 bases, with 9 bases of the junction left unmatched. This CDR3 has 16 amino acids. From germline, CDR1 is KGHSH and CDR2 LQKENI. CDR3 coding DNA: TGTGCCAGCTCACTCCAGGACAGGGTCGGGGGAAACACCATATATTTT. Protein sequence: CASSLQDRVGGNTIYF.

The chain joins TRBV7-9 to TRBJ1-1; 9 bases fit TRBD1. This CDR3 is built from 15 residues. The V gene's germline CDR1 is SEHNR and CDR2 FQNEAQ (reference sequence). V lost 5 bases to trimming and J lost 4 bases; unmatched junction nucleotides: 8. The CDR3 is CASSPGQGPTTEAFF. The CDR3 DNA sequence: TGTGCCAGCAGCCCGGGACAGGGACCGACCACTGAAGCTTTCTTT.

V and J are TRBV7-8 and TRBJ2-2; 8 nucleotides align to TRBD1. The CDR3 is 18 residues long. CDR1 and CDR2 (germline): SGHVS, FQNEAQ. V was pared by 5 bases and J by 4 bases, with 15 bases of the junction left unmatched. CDR3 nucleotide sequence: TGTGCCAGCAGCGTCACGACGATGGACAGGGATCCCACCGGGGAGCTGTTTTTT. It specifies CASSVTTMDRDPTGELFF. The complete variable domain, with remaining parts taken from reference TRBV7-8 and TRBJ2-2, reads GAGVSQSPRYKVAKRGQDVALRCDPISGHVSLFWYQQALGQGPEFLTYFQNEAQLDKSGLPSDRFFAERPEGSVSTLKIQRTQQEDSAVYLCASSVTTMDRDPTGELFFGEGSRLTVL.

This clone was picked up a small number of times. V gene TRBV5-5 combines with J gene TRBJ1-5; D remains unclear. The germline V gene has CDR1 SGHKS and CDR2 YYEKEE (reference sequence). V lost 0 bases to trimming and J lost 3 bases, with 7 bases between them. The CDR3 spans 14 residues. The DNA for the CDR3 is TGTGCCAGCAGCTTGGGCCAGTCCAATCAGCCCCAGCATTTT. Residues: CASSLGQSNQPQHF.

A single count supports this clone. The genes are TRBV7-3 and TRBJ2-7; D unresolved. The germline V gene has CDR1 SGHTA and CDR2 FQGTGA. V lost 5 bases and J 3 bases, leaving 17 bases between the germline ends. The CDR3 is 15 residues long. The chain's CDR3 is CASSAVHGDHYEQYF. As DNA, the CDR3 is TGTGCCAGCAGCGCGGTCCACGGAGACCACTACGAGCAGTACTTC.

The gene calls are TRBV28 and TRBJ1-2; TRBD1 matches 7 bases. The V segment lost 6 bases and the J segment 3 bases; nucleotides outside the gene matches: 10. Germline assignment: CDR1 MDHEN and CDR2 SYDVKM. The length of the CDR3 is 15 residues. For the CDR3, the DNA is TGTGCCAGCAGATACTACGGGACAGATGACTATGGCTACACCTTC. Translated: CASRYYGTDDYGYTF.

The chain links TRBV6-4 to TRBJ2-7; D perhaps matches TRBD1 (5 bases). Trimming took off 2 bases at V and 2 bases at J, with 10 bases between the two ends. CDR3 length: 14 residues. Germline loops: CDR1 MRHNA, CDR2 SNTAGT. The CDR3 reads CASSDTSGTYEQYF. The CDR3 DNA is TGTGCCAGCAGTGACACCTCAGGGACCTACGAGCAGTACTTC.

This rearrangement joins TRBV2 to TRBJ1-2; a possible D gene is TRBD1 (5 bases). With 6 bases removed from V and 4 bases from J, the gap between germline ends came to 12 bases. This CDR3 has 13 residues. CDR1 is SNHLY and CDR2 is FYNNEI in the germline V gene. The CDR3 spells CASSPPGVYGYTF. CDR3 sequence (DNA): TGTGCCAGCAGCCCCCCGGGGGTCTATGGCTACACCTTC. Filled out from reference TRBV2 and TRBJ1-2, the complete variable domain reads EPEVTQTPSHQVTQMGQEVILRCVPISNHLYFYWYRQILGQKVEFLVSFYNNEISEKSEIFDDQFSVERPDGSNFTLKIRSTKLEDSAMYFCASSPPGVYGYTFGSGTRLTVV.

This clone was counted between two and nine times. The chain combines TRBV5-4 with TRBJ1-5; 9 bases map to TRBD1. Per germline, CDR1 SGHNT and CDR2 YYREEE (reference sequence). The CDR3 consists of 15 residues. Unmatched junction bases numbered 9, after V lost 4 bases and J lost 7 bases. CDR3 nucleotide sequence: TGTGCCAGCAGCGCGGACAGGGGATTCGGGCAGCCCCAGCATTTT. Translation: CASSADRGFGQPQHF. Using reference TRBV5-4 and TRBJ1-5 for the parts outside the CDR3, the full variable domain is ETGVTQSPTHLIKTRGQQVTLRCSSQSGHNTVSWYQQALGQGPQFIFQYYREEENGRGNFPPRFSGLQFPNYSSELNVNALELDDSALYLCASSADRGFGQPQHFGDGTRLSIL.

The chain joins TRBV10-3 to TRBJ2-5; D possibly corresponds to TRBD2 (6 bases). There are 14 residues in the CDR3. The germline V and J ends were trimmed by 4 bases and 0 bases, with 9 bases remaining between them. Germline CDR1 reads ENHRY; CDR2 reads SYGVKD. CDR3 sequence: CAISAAGNQETQYF. CDR3 in DNA: TGTGCCATCAGTGCCGCGGGGAACCAAGAGACCCAGTACTTC.

The chain links TRBV14 to TRBJ2-1, with 7 bases lining up with TRBD1. CDR3 length: 16 amino acids. J gave up 5 bases and V 1 base, and 8 bases lay outside the gene matches. Germline V lookup: CDR1 SGHDN, CDR2 FVKESK. CDR3: CASSQVWPGTDNEQFF. Here the CDR3 DNA reads TGTGCCAGCAGCCAAGTTTGGCCAGGGACAGACAATGAGCAGTTCTTC. The full variable domain, rest sourced from reference TRBV14 and TRBJ2-1, is EAGVTQFPSHSVIEKGQTVTLRCDPISGHDNLYWYRRVMGKEIKFLLHFVKESKQDESGMPNNRFLAERTGGTYSTLKVQPAELEDSGVYFCASSQVWPGTDNEQFFGPGTRLTVL.

The chain employs TRBV5-4 and TRBJ2-1; 8 nucleotides match TRBD2. The CDR3 runs to 14 residues. Trimming removed 6 bases from V and 8 bases from J; junction bases left unmatched: 10. The germline gives CDR1 SGHNT, CDR2 YYREEE (reference sequence). CDR3 loop: CASKLVGTRDEQFF. DNA of the CDR3: TGTGCCAGCAAGCTTGTCGGGACTAGGGATGAGCAGTTCTTC. Based on the CDR3 plus reference TRBV5-4 and TRBJ2-1, the full variable domain is ETGVTQSPTHLIKTRGQQVTLRCSSQSGHNTVSWYQQALGQGPQFIFQYYREEENGRGNFPPRFSGLQFPNYSSELNVNALELDDSALYLCASKLVGTRDEQFFGPGTRLTVL.

The V gene is TRBV2, the J gene TRBJ1-2; 8 bases match TRBD1. The CDR3 runs to 14 residues. Trimming cost V 6 bases and J 0 bases; bases outside gene matches: 3. Germline V gene sequence: CDR1 SNHLY, CDR2 FYNNEI. For the CDR3, the DNA is TGTGCCAGCAGCGCACAGGGGGCTAACTATGGCTACACCTTC. It codes for CASSAQGANYGYTF.

This chain joins TRBV5-1 and TRBJ2-2, with TRBD2 matching 7 bases. Germline lookup yields CDR1 SGHRS and CDR2 YFSETQ. The CDR3 totals 17 residues. V gave up 5 bases and J gave up 5 bases; unmatched junction bases: 15. Here the CDR3 DNA reads TGCGCCAGCAGTCCCCCAGCGGGAACTTACTTAACCGGGGAGCTGTTTTTT. Protein sequence: CASSPPAGTYLTGELFF.

On this clone: One end of the junction fails to match germline, which may point to a read error. The chain recombines TRBV7-8 with TRBJ2-1; D call uncertain. This CDR3 is 11 amino acids long. Germline CDR1 SGHVS, CDR2 FQNEAQ. The CDR3 loop reads CASRSFNEQFF. CDR3 DNA sequence: TGTGCCAGCAGGTCCTTCAATGAGCAGTTCTTC. The full variable domain, completed using reference TRBV7-8 and TRBJ2-1, is GAGVSQSPRYKVAKRGQDVALRCDPISGHVSLFWYQQALGQGPEFLTYFQNEAQLDKSGLPSDRFFAERPEGSVSTLKIQRTQQEDSAVYLCASRSFNEQFFGPGTRLTVL.

The rearrangement joins TRBV11-3 to TRBJ2-7; TRBD1 is a possible D gene (6 bases). The V end was cut by 1 base, the J end by 2 bases, with 12 bases between. Germline CDR1 and CDR2: SGHNT and YENEEA. This CDR3 contains 15 residues. Here the CDR3 DNA reads TGTGCCAGCAGCTTAGGGGCAGGGGTTCCCTACGAGCAGTACTTC. Protein sequence: CASSLGAGVPYEQYF.

The chain joins TRBV19 to TRBJ2-2; D ambiguous. This CDR3 comprises 12 residues. In germline, CDR1 is LNHDA, CDR2 SQIVND (reference sequence). The V end lost 3 bases, the J end lost 7 bases, and 6 bases lay between the germline ends. CDR3 residues: CASSMEIGELFF. CDR3 in DNA: TGTGCCAGTAGTATGGAGATCGGGGAGCTGTTTTTT.

This chain connects TRBV7-9 to TRBJ1-6; D call uncertain. CDR3 length: 15 amino acids. The germline CDR1 and CDR2 sequences are SEHNR and FQNEAQ (reference sequence). Trimming left V 4 bases short and J 8 bases short, with 15 bases between. The CDR3 sequence: CASSSWTDGDSPLHF. For the CDR3, the DNA is TGTGCCAGCAGCTCCTGGACGGACGGGGATTCACCCCTCCACTTT. The full variable domain, its missing parts supplied by reference TRBV7-9 and TRBJ1-6, is DTGVSQNPRHKITKRGQNVTFRCDPISEHNRLYWYRQTLGQGPEFLTYFQNEAQLEKSRLLSDRFSAERPKGSFSTLEIQRTEQGDSAMYLCASSSWTDGDSPLHFGNGTRLTVT.

The chain has TRBV5-6 and TRBJ2-5; 10 bases are a match to TRBD1. The germline V gene encodes CDR1 SGHDT and CDR2 YYEEEE. After removal of 4 bases from V and 5 bases from J, the junction contained 5 bases not matched to a gene. CDR3 length: 14 amino acids. The CDR3 nucleotides read TGTGCCAGCAGCGGGGGACAGGGGATTGAGACCCAGTACTTC. It codes for CASSGGQGIETQYF.